What follows are 4 T cell receptor beta chains derived from one specimen sequenced in a study of lymphopenia after photon versus proton radiotherapy. Profiled with immunoSEQ multiplex PCR; TCRdb holds only in-frame clones, not every one. The data hold around 15,000 clones, with 80% to 90% observed a single time. Sequences were derived from peripheral blood, sampled from a patient treated with proton-based radiotherapy. These receptors came from a woman in her sixties or seventies with cholangiocarcinoma. Some clones in this sample may be carry-over from other donors' samples.

The rearrangement links TRBV5-1 to TRBJ1-4; no reliable D call. The CDR3 is 15 amino acids. The germline V and J ends were trimmed by 0 bases and 0 bases, with 6 bases remaining between them. CDR1 SGHRS and CDR2 YFSETQ come from the germline V gene. In nucleotides, the CDR3 is TGCGCCAGCAGCTTGGGGGTAGCAACTAATGAAAAACTGTTTTTT. Residues: CASSLGVATNEKLFF.

V and J are TRBV2 and TRBJ2-7; D is undetermined. Deletions cut 5 bases from V and 3 bases from J, with 8 bases between. The CDR3 runs to 12 residues. Germline CDR1 and CDR2: SNHLY and FYNNEI. DNA of the CDR3: TGTGCCAGCAGTTTAAACAACTACGAGCAGTACTTC. This gives the protein CASSLNNYEQYF.

This chain joins TRBV23-1 and TRBJ2-7, with a weak D call TRBD1 (6 bases). TRBV23-1 falls under the ORF class, with uncertain function. The length of the CDR3 is 13 residues. Trimming removed 6 bases from V and 7 bases from J, with 16 bases in between. The CDR3 DNA sequence: TGCGCCAGCAGCCGTCCAGGGGCTTGGGAGCAGTACTTC. It is translated as CASSRPGAWEQYF.

The V call is TRBV5-1, the J call TRBJ2-3; D uncertain. Germline V gives CDR1 SGHRS, CDR2 YFSETQ. The CDR3 is 16 residues long. V gave up 3 bases and J gave up 2 bases, with 16 bases separating them. The CDR3 region has the DNA TGCGCCAGCAGCTGGAACCCGGGTCCTAACACAGATACGCAGTATTTT. As protein: CASSWNPGPNTDTQYF.